The clone carrying this T cell receptor (beta chain) was seen only a few times. TCRdb reanalysed the RACE reads using MiXCR and keeps one entry per CDR3 protein. The table includes 380,000 or so distinct CDR3 sequences, roughly 5% detected once. The sample comes from a study of human T cells and chemical hapten exposure. The sample's time point: patch test 1, 2 weeks after DPC sensitization. The treatment denotes: therapeutic diphenylcyclopropenone sensitization with weekly scalp DPC. This CDR3 is built from 15 residues. The V gene end was trimmed by 2 bases and the J gene end by 1 base; junction bases not matched to a gene: 3. Germline lookup yields CDR1 SEHNR and CDR2 FQNEAQ (reference sequence).

This TCR was sampled from a woman aged 45-65 years with alopecia areata. Some clones in this sample may be carry-over from other donors' samples. The chain employs TRBV7-9 and TRBJ2-5; 8 bases fit TRBD2. The material was whole blood, obtained in connection with sensitization to the hapten diphenylcyclopropenone (DPC). CDR3 loop: CASSLTSGLQETQYF. The CDR3 DNA reads TGTGCCAGCAGCTTAACTAGCGGACTCCAAGAGACCCAGTACTTC.